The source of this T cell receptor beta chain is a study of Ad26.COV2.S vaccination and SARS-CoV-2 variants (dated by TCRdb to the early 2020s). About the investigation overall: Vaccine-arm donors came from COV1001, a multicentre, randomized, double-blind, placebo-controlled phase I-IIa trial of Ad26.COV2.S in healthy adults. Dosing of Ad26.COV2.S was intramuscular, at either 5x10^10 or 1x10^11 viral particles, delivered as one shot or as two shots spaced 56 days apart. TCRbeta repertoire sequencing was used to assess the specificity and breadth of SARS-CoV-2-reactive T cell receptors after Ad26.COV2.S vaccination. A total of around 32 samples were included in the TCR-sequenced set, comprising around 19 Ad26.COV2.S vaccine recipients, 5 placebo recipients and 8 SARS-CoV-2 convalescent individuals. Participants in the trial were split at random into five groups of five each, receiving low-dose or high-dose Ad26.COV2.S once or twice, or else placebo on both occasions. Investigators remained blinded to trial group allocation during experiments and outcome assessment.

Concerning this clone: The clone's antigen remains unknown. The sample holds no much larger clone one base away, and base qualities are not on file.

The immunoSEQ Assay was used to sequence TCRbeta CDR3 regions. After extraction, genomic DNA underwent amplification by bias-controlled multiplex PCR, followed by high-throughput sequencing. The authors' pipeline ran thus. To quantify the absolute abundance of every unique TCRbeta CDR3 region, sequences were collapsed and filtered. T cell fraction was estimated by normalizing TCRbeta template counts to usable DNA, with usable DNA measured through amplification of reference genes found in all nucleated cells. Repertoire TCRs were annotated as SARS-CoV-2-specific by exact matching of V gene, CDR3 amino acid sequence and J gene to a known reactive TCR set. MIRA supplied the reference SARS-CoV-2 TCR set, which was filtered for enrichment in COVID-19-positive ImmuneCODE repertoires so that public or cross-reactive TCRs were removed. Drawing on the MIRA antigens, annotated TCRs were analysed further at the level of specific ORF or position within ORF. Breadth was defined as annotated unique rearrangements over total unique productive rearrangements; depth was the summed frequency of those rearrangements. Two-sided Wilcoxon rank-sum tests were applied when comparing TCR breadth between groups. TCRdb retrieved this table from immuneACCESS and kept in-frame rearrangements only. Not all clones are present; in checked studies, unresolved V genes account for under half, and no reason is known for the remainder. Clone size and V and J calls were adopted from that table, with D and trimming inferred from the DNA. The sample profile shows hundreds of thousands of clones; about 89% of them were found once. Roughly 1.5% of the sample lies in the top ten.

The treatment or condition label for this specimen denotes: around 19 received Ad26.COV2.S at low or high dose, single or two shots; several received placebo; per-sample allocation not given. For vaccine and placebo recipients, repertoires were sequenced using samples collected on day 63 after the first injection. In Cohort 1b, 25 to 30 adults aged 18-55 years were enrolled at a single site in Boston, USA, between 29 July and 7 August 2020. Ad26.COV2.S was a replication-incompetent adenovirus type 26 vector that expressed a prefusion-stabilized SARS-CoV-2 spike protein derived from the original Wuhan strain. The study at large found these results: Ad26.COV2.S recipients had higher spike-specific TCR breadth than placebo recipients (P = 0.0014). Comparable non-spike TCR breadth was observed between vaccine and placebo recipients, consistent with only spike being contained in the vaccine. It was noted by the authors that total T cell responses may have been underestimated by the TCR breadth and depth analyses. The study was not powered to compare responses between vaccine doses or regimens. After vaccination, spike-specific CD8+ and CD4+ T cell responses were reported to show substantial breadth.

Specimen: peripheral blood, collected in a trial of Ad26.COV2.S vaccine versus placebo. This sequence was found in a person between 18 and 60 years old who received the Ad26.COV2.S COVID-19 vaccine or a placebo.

The DNA is as follows: TGTGCCAGCACGGGCCCCCCCCAGGAAAACTCCTACGAGCAGTACTTC. It is translated as CASTGPPQENSYEQYF. The chain is assembled from TRBV21-1 and TRBJ2-7. TRBV21-1 is tagged as a pseudogene. Its CDR3 holds 16 amino acids, cysteine through phenylalanine. Only the CDR3 DNA is retained, 48 bases long and in frame from the first base.